These T cell receptor beta chains were read from a single sample in a study of CD8+CD57+ T cells in acquired aplastic anemia. TCRdb processed the reads anew with MiXCR; each CDR3 protein has one entry. There are more than 150,000 distinct CDR3 sequences in the sample; nearly 50% occur only once, and around 13% lies in the top ten. Source material: sorted CD4+, CD8+, or CD8+CD57+ T cells (not recorded which) from PBMCs. These receptors were collected from a human donor with aplastic anemia. Both conserved end residues are part of each CDR3. Each record gives: J gene, V gene, D gene, clone size, CDR3 protein, CDR3 DNA. The D gene is left open where the match is weak. The size entry is marked missing in some rows and otherwise reads once, few, many or a size class.

>TRBJ2-1|TRBV20-1|TRBD2|many
CSARGTSASYNEQFF
TGCAGTGCTAGGGGGACTAGCGCATCCTACAATGAGCAGTTCTTC
>TRBJ1-2|TRBV19|TRBD1|many
CASSLIDRAAGYTF
TGTGCCAGTAGTCTGATAGACAGGGCCGCTGGCTACACCTTC
>TRBJ2-5|TRBV5-1|-|-
CASSLGLEQETQYF
TGCGCCAGCAGCTTGGGCCTGGAGCAGGAGACCCAGTACTTC
>TRBJ2-7|TRBV14|-|-
CASSQVRVSYEQYF
TGTGCCAGCAGCCAAGTGAGGGTTTCCTACGAGCAGTACTTC
>TRBJ1-5|TRBV5-6|-|-
CASSFRWRVEGESQPQHF
TGTGCCAGCAGCTTCAGGTGGAGGGTGGAGGGCGAGAGTCAGCCCCAGCATTTT
>TRBJ2-3|TRBV5-1|-|many
CASSLGQLTDTQYF
TGCGCCAGCAGCTTGGGACAGCTCACAGATACGCAGTATTTT
>TRBJ1-4|TRBV19|TRBD1|many
CASRPDRENEKLFF
TGTGCCAGTAGACCCGACAGGGAGAATGAAAAACTGTTTTTT
>TRBJ2-7|TRBV2|TRBD2|-
CASSEVRTSLSEQYF
TGTGCCAGCAGTGAAGTAAGGACTAGCCTCTCCGAGCAGTACTTC
>TRBJ2-3|TRBV5-1|-|-
CASSTFSWSQHRYAVF
TGCGCCAGCAGTACGTTCAGTTGGTCCCAGCACAGATACGCAGTATTT
>TRBJ2-7|TRBV14|-|many
CASSHLQGYEQYF
TGTGCCAGCAGCCACCTACAGGGCTACGAGCAGTACTTC
>TRBJ1-5|TRBV6-2/TRBV6-3|TRBD1|few
CASSYYSPTGGKNNQPQHF
TGTGCCAGCAGTTATTATTCTCCGACAGGGGGCAAGAACAATCAGCCCCAGCATTTT
>TRBJ2-1|TRBV18|-|-
CASSPLQGPPLHYNEQFF
TGTGCCAGCTCACCGCTACAGGGCCCTCCTCTCCACTACAATGAGCAGTTCTTC
>TRBJ2-2|TRBV10-3|-|-
CATSETGRFTGELFF
TGTGCCACCAGTGAGACGGGGCGCTTCACCGGGGAGCTGTTTTTT
>TRBJ2-1|TRBV24-1|-|-
CATSDLNGGGEQFF
TGTGCCACCAGTGATTTGAATGGCGGCGGCGAGCAGTTCTTC
>TRBJ2-1|TRBV11-1|TRBD2|once
CASSPTSGSLVNEQFF
TGTGCCAGCAGCCCTACTAGCGGGAGTCTGGTTAATGAGCAGTTCTTC
>TRBJ2-1|TRBV10-1|TRBD1|few
CASSESVTGRNEQFF
TGCGCCAGCAGTGAGTCGGTGACAGGGAGAAATGAGCAGTTCTTC
>TRBJ2-7|TRBV20-1|TRBD1|-
CSARALRGTESYEQYF
TGCAGTGCTAGAGCCCTAAGAGGGACAGAATCCTACGAGCAGTACTTC
>TRBJ1-1|TRBV25-1|-|-
CASSEGRGLNTEAFF
TGTGCCAGCAGTGAAGGTCGAGGGCTGAACACTGAAGCTTTCTTT
>TRBJ2-7|TRBV2|TRBD1|many
CASSVGDRGLQEQYF
TGTGCCAGCAGTGTTGGGGACAGGGGTTTGCAGGAGCAGTACTTC
>TRBJ2-7|TRBV3-1|-|-
CASSQDSSAQQYF
TGTGCCAGCAGCCAAGATTCTAGCGCACAGCAGTACTTC
>TRBJ2-1|TRBV5-4|-|-
CASNPTGALNEQFF
TGTGCCAGCAACCCGACGGGGGCCCTAAATGAGCAGTTCTTC
>TRBJ1-4|TRBV2|-|-
CASSEGPPEKLFF
TGTGCCAGCAGTGAAGGGCCACCCGAAAAACTGTTTTTT
>TRBJ2-3|TRBV2|-|many
CASSELGQLQYF
TGTGCCAGCAGTGAATTGGGCCAGTTGCAGTATTTT
>TRBJ1-2|TRBV2|TRBD1|-
CASSGQTGANYGYTF
TGTGCCAGCAGTGGACAGACAGGGGCGAACTATGGCTACACCTTC
>TRBJ2-7|TRBV27|TRBD1|few
CASSSRQGAYEQYF
TGTGCCAGCAGTAGTAGACAGGGAGCCTACGAGCAGTACTTC
>TRBJ2-3|TRBV5-1|TRBD2|-
CAISLVGLATDTQYF
TGCGCCATCAGCTTGGTGGGACTAGCTACAGATACGCAGTATTTT
>TRBJ2-7|TRBV3-1|-|many
CASSQEGEAYEQYF
TGTGCCAGCAGCCAAGAAGGCGAGGCCTACGAGCAGTACTTC
>TRBJ2-2|TRBV24-1|-|-
CATSAYVGGELFF
TGTGCCACCAGTGCTTATGTCGGCGGGGAGCTGTTTTTT
>TRBJ1-6|TRBV28|-|-
CARAPDIEGNSPLHF
TGTGCTAGAGCCCCGGACATCGAAGGGAATTCACCCCTCCACTTT
>TRBJ2-3|TRBV6-1|-|many
CASTGFGTDTQYF
TGTGCCAGCACGGGGTTCGGCACAGATACGCAGTATTTT
>TRBJ1-2|TRBV5-1|TRBD1|many
CASSFTGGEDYGYTF
TGCGCCAGCAGCTTCACAGGGGGCGAAGACTATGGCTACACCTTC
>TRBJ1-1|TRBV7-8|-|once
CASSLALSGEAFF
TGTGCCAGCAGCTTAGCGCTATCTGGAGAAGCTTTCTTT
>TRBJ1-2|TRBV29-1|-|few
CSVVVGVDGYTF
TGCAGCGTGGTCGTTGGAGTGGATGGCTACACCTTC
>TRBJ1-2|TRBV6-1|-|many
CASRPDLNYGYTF
TGTGCCAGCAGACCGGACCTTAACTATGGCTACACCTTC
>TRBJ2-7|TRBV5-1|TRBD1|-
CASSPGPGGNEQYF
TGCGCCAGCAGCCCAGGGCCAGGGGGCAACGAGCAGTACTTC
>TRBJ1-2|TRBV7-2|TRBD1|many
CASSLEGAYYGYTF
TGTGCCAGCAGCTTAGAGGGGGCCTACTATGGCTACACCTTC
>TRBJ2-5|TRBV7-2|-|-
CASSLVGAQETQYF
TGTGCCAGCAGCTTAGTGGGGGCACAAGAGACCCAGTACTTC
>TRBJ2-3|TRBV29-1|TRBD1|-
CSVTSSGQGRGTQYF
TGCAGCGTTACTTCCTCGGGACAGGGTCGGGGTACGCAGTATTTT
>TRBJ1-1|TRBV7-9|-|-
CASSLIQTEAFF
TGTGCCAGCAGCTTAATACAGACTGAAGCTTTCTTT
>TRBJ1-2|TRBV29-1|TRBD1|-
CSVGDSFTYGYTF
TGCAGCGTGGGGGACAGTTTTACCTATGGCTACACCTTC
>TRBJ2-5|TRBV7-4|-|few
CASSPDTEETQYF
TGTGCCAGCAGCCCCGACACGGAAGAGACCCAGTACTTC
>TRBJ2-1|TRBV7-6|-|-
CASSLRFRGLYNEQFF
TGTGCCAGCAGCTTAAGGTTCAGGGGTTTATACAATGAGCAGTTCTTC
>TRBJ2-4|TRBV28|TRBD1|-
CASSLLGTGATKNIQYF
TGTGCCAGCAGTTTATTAGGGACAGGGGCTACCAAAAACATTCAGTACTTC
>TRBJ1-2|TRBV12-3/TRBV12-4|TRBD1|many
CASSWDRNGYTF
TGTGCCAGCAGTTGGGACAGGAATGGCTACACCTTC
>TRBJ2-3|TRBV29-1|-|-
CSVGDRGGTQYF
TGCAGCGTTGGGGACCGGGGTGGTACGCAGTATTTT
>TRBJ1-1|TRBV5-6|-|many
CASSRLGPEAFF
TGTGCCAGCAGCCGCCTTGGCCCTGAAGCTTTCTTT
>TRBJ1-2|TRBV29-1|-|-
CSVEEGYTF
TGCAGCGTTGAAGAGGGCTACACCTTC
>TRBJ1-3|TRBV30|-|few
CAWSVSSGNTIYF
TGTGCCTGGAGTGTGAGCTCTGGAAACACCATATATTTT
>TRBJ2-4|TRBV7-6|-|-
CASSLARTEPRSIQYF
TGTGCCAGCAGCTTAGCGCGGACAGAGCCAAGAAGCATTCAGTACTTC